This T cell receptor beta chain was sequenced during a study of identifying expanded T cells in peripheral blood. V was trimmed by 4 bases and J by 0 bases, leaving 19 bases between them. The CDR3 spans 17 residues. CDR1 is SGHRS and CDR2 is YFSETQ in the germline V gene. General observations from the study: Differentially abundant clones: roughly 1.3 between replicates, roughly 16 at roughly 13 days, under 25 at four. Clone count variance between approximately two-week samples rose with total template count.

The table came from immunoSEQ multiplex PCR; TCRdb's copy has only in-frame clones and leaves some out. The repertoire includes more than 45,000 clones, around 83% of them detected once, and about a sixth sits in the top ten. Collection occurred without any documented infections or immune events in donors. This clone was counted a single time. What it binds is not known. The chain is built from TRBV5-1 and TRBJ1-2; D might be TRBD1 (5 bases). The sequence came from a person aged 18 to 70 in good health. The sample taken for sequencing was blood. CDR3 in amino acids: CASSQNQGTGSNYGYTF. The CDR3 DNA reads TGCGCCAGCAGCCAAAACCAGGGAACTGGCTCTAACTATGGCTACACCTTC.